This TCR beta chain was recovered during a study of control samples from healthy donors and cancer patients. The CDR3 is 17 residues long. CDR1 is SGDLS and CDR2 is YYNGEE in the germline V gene. J gave up 4 bases and V 0 bases, and 8 bases lay outside the gene matches. Assay: immunoSEQ multiplex PCR; the TCRdb copy retains only in-frame clones and omits some. This repertoire shows tens of thousands of clones, under 95% found once; its top ten account for roughly 1.6%. This TCR was recovered from a man in his forties with colorectal cancer. Sequenced sample: PBMCs. The genes are TRBV9 and TRBJ2-2; 8 bases are a match to TRBD2. The CDR3 protein is CASSVEGLAGLTGELFF. CDR3 coding DNA: TGTGCCAGCAGCGTAGAGGGCCTAGCGGGCCTCACCGGGGAGCTGTTTTTT.